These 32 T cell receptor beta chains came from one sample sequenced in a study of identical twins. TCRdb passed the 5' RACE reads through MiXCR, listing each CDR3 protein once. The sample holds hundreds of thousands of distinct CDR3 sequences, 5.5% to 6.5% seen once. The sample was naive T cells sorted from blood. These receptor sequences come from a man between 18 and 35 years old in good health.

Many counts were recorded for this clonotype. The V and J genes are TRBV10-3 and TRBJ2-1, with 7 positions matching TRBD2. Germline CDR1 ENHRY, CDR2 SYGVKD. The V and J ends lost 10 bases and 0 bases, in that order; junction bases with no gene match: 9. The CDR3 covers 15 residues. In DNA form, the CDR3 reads TGTGCCACTCAAGCAAGCGGGAACTCCTACAATGAGCAGTTCTTC. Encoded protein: CATQASGNSYNEQFF.

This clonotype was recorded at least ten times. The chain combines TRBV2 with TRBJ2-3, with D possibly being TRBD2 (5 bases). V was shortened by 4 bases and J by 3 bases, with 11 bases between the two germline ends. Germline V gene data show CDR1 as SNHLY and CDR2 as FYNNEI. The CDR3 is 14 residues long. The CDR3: CASSVVRVTDTQYF. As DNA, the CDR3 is TGTGCCAGCAGTGTAGTGAGGGTGACAGATACGCAGTATTTT. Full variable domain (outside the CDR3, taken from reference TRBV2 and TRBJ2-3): EPEVTQTPSHQVTQMGQEVILRCVPISNHLYFYWYRQILGQKVEFLVSFYNNEISEKSEIFDDQFSVERPDGSNFTLKIRSTKLEDSAMYFCASSVVRVTDTQYFGPGTRLTVL.

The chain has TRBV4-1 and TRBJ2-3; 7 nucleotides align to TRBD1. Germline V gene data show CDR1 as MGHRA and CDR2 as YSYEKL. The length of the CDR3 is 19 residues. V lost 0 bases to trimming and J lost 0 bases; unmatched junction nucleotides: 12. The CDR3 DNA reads TGCGCCAGCAGCCAAGAGCCGGGACAGCCTTTTACTAGCACAGATACGCAGTATTTT. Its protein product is CASSQEPGQPFTSTDTQYF.

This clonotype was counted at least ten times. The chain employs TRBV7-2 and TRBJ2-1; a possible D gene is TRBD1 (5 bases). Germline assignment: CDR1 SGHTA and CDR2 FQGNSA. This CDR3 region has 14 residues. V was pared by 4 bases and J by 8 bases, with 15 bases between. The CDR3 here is CASSSYGRQYEQFF. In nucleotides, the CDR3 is TGTGCCAGCAGCTCCTACGGCCGACAGTATGAGCAGTTCTTC.

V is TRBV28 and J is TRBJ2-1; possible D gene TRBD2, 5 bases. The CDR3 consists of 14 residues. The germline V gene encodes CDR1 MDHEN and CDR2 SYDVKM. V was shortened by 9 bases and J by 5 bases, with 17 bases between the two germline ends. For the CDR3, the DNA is TGTGCCAGTGACGACCCTGGCGGGCACAATGAGCAGTTCTTC. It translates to CASDDPGGHNEQFF.

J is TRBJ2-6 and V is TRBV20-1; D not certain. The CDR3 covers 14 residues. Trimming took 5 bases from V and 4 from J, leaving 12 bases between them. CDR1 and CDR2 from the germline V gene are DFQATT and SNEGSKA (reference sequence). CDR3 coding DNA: TGCAGTGCTCCCCCCGGTGGAGGGGCCAACGTCCTGACTTTC. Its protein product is CSAPPGGGANVLTF.

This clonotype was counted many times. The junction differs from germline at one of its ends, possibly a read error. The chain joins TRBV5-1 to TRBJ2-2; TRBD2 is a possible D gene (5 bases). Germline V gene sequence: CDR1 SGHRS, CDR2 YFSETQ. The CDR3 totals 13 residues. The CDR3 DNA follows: TGTGCCAGCAGTTTGGGAGACACCGGGGAGCTGTTTTTT. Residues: CASSLGDTGELFF.

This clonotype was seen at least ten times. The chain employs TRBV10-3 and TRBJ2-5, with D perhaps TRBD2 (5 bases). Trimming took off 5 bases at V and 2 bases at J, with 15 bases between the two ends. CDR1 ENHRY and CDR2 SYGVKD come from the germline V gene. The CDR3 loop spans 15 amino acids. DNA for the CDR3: TGTGCCATCAGTCCCACCGACTATTCTCAAGAGACCCAGTACTTC. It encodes CAISPTDYSQETQYF.

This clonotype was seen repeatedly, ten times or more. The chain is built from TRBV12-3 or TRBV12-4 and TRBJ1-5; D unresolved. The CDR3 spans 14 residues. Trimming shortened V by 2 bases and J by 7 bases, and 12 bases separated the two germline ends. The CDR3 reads CASSLYGSGQPQHF. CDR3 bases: TGTGCCAGCAGTTTATATGGGTCGGGGCAGCCCCAGCATTTT.

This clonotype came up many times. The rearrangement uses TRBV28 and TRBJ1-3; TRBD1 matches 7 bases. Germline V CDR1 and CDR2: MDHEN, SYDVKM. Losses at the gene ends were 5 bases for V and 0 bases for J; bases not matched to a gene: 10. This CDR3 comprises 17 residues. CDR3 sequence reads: CASSGGPDRFSGNTIYF. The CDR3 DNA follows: TGTGCCAGCAGTGGGGGGCCGGACAGGTTCTCTGGAAACACCATATATTTT.

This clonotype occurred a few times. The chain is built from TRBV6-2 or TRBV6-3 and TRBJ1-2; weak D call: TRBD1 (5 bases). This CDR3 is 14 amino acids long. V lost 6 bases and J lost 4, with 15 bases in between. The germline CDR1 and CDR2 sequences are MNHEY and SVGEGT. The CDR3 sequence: CASSQPRDGYGYTF. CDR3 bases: TGTGCCAGCAGCCAACCCCGGGACGGCTATGGCTACACCTTC.

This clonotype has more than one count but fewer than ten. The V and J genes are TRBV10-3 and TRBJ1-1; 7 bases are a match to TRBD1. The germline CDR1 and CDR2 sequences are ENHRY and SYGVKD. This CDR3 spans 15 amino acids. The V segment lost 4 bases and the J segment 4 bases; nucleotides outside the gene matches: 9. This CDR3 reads CAISVNDRDSTEAFF. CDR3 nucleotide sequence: TGTGCCATCAGTGTAAATGACCGGGACAGCACTGAAGCTTTCTTT.

The CDR3 DNA follows: TGCGCCAGCAGCTTGCTAACGGGAGGGTTAGATACGCAGTATTTT. Amino acids: CASSLLTGGLDTQYF. V gene TRBV5-1 combines with J gene TRBJ2-3; 8 nucleotides agree with TRBD2. The CDR3 runs 15 residues. V shed 1 base and J 5 bases; nucleotides not matched to a gene: 6. Germline loops: CDR1 SGHRS, CDR2 YFSETQ.

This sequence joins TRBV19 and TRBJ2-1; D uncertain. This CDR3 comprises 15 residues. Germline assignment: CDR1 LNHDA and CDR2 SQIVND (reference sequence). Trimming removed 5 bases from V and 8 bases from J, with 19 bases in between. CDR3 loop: CASSSSPGLEDEQFF. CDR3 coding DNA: TGTGCCAGTAGTTCCTCCCCTGGGCTCGAGGATGAGCAGTTCTTC.

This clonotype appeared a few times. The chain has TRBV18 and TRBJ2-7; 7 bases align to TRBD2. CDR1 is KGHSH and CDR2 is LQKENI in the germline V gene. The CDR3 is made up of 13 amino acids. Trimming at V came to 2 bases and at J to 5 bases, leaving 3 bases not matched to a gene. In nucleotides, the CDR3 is TGTGCCAGCTCACCAAAGGGACTACACGAGCAGTACGTC. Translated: CASSPKGLHEQYV.

The CDR3 nucleotides read TGCAGTGCTTCACCGGGACAGTATAATTCACCCCTCCACTTT. It codes for CSASPGQYNSPLHF. The chain carries TRBV20-1 and TRBJ1-6, with 7 positions matching TRBD1. CDR1 and CDR2 (germline): DFQATT, SNEGSKA (reference sequence). V lost 5 bases to trimming and J lost 4 bases; unmatched junction nucleotides: 5. The CDR3 loop spans 14 amino acids.

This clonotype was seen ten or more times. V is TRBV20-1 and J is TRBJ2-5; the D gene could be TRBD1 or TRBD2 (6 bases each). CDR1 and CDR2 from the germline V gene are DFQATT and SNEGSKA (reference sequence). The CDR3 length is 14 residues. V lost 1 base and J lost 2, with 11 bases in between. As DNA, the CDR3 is TGCAGTGCTAGAGTCGGGGGCACGCAAGAGACCCAGTACTTC. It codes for CSARVGGTQETQYF.

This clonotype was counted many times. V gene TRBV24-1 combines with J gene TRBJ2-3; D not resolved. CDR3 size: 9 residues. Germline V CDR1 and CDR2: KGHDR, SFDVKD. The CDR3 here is CALWNTQYF. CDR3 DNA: TGTGCACTATGGAATACGCAGTATTTT.

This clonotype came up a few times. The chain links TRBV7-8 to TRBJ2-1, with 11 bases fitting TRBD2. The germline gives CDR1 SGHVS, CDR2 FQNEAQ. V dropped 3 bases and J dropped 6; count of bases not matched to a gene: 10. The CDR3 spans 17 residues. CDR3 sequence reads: CASSFAKIAGGLNEQFF. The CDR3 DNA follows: TGTGCCAGCAGCTTCGCCAAAATAGCGGGAGGGCTCAATGAGCAGTTCTTC.

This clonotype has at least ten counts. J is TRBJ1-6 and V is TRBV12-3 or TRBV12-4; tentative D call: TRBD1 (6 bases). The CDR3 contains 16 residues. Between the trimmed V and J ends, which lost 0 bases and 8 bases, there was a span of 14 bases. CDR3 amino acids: CASSLARGAGDSPLHF. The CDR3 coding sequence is TGTGCCAGCAGTTTAGCGCGGGGGGCGGGTGATTCACCCCTCCACTTT.

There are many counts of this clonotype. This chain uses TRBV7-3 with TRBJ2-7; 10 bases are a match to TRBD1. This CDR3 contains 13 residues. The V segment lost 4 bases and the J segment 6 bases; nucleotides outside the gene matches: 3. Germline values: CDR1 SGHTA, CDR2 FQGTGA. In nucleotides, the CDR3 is TGTGCCAGCAGCTCGACAGGGGGCCTCGAGCAGTACTTC. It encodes CASSSTGGLEQYF.

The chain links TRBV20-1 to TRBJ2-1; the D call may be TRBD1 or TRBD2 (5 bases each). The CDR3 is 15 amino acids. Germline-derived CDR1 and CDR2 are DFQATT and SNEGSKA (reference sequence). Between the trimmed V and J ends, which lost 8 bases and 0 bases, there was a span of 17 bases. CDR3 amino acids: CSSSPRGSSYNEQFF. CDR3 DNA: TGCAGTAGCTCGCCGAGGGGAAGCTCCTACAATGAGCAGTTCTTC.

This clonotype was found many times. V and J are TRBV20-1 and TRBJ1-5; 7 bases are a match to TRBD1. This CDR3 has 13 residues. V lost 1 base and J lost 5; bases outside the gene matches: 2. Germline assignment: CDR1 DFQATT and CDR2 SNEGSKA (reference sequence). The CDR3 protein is CSARAGQYQPQHF. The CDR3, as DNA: TGCAGTGCTAGAGCGGGACAGTATCAGCCCCAGCATTTT.

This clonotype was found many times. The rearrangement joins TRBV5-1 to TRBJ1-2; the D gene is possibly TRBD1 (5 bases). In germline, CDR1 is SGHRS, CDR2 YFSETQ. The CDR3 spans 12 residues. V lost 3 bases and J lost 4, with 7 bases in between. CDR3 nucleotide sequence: TGCGCCAGCAGCTCGGGGACCTATGGCTACACCTTC. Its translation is CASSSGTYGYTF.

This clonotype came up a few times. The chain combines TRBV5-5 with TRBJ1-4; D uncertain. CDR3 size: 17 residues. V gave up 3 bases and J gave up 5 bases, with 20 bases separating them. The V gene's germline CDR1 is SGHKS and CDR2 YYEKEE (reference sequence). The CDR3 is CASSWTTWTDGNEKLFF. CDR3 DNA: TGTGCCAGCAGCTGGACGACTTGGACGGATGGGAATGAAAAACTGTTTTTT.

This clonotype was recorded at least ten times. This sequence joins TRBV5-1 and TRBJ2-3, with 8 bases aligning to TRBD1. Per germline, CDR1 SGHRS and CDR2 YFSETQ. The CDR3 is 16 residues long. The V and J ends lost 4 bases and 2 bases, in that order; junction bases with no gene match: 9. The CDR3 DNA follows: TGCGCCAGCAGCCAGGGGGCTATCCCAGACACAGATACGCAGTATTTT. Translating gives CASSQGAIPDTDTQYF.

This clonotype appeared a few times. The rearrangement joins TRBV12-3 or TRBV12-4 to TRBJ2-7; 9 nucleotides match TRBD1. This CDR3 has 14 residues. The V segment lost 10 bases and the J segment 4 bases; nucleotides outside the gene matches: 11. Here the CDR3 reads CATKQGAYGYEQYF. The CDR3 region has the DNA TGTGCCACCAAACAGGGGGCCTATGGATACGAGCAGTACTTC.

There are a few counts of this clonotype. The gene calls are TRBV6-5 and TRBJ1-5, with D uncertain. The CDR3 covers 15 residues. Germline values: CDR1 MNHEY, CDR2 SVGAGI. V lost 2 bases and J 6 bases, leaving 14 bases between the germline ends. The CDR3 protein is CASSYGRSSGQPQHF. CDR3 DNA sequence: TGTGCCAGCAGTTACGGGAGGAGTAGTGGTCAGCCCCAGCATTTT.

CDR3 coding DNA: TGCAGCCCGGGACTAGCGGGTAATGAGCAGTTCTTC. This codes for CSPGLAGNEQFF. The chain recombines TRBV20-1 with TRBJ2-1; TRBD2 aligns across 12 bases. There are 12 residues in the CDR3. Germline CDR1 DFQATT, CDR2 SNEGSKA (reference sequence).

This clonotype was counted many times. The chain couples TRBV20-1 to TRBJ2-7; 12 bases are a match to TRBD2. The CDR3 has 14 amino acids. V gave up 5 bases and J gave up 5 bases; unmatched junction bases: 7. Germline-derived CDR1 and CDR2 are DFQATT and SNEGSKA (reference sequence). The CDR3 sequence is CSAARTSGNHEQYF. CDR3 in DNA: TGCAGTGCTGCCCGGACTAGCGGGAACCACGAGCAGTACTTC.

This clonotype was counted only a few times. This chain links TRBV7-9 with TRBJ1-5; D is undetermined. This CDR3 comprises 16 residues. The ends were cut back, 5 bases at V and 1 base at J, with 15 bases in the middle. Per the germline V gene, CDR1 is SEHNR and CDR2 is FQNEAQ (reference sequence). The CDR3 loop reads CASSHGEWRSNQPQHF. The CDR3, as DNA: TGTGCCAGCAGCCATGGAGAGTGGAGAAGCAATCAGCCCCAGCATTTT.

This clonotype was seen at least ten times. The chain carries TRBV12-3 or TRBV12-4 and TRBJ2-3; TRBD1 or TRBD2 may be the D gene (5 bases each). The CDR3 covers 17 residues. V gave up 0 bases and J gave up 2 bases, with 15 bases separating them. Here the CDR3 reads CASSLAVGTRPTDTQYF. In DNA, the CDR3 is TGTGCCAGCAGTTTAGCAGTAGGGACGAGGCCCACAGATACGCAGTATTTT.